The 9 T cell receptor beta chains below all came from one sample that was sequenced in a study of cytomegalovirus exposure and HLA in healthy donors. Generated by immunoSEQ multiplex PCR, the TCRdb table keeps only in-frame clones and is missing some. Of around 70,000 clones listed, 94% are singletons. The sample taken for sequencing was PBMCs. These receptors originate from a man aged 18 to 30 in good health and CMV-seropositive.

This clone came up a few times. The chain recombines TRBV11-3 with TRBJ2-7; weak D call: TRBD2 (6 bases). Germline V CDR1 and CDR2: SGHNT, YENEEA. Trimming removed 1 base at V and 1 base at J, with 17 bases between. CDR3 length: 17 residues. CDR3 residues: CASSLASAGSLSYEQYF. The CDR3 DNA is TGTGCCAGCAGCTTAGCATCTGCGGGATCACTATCCTACGAGCAGTACTTC.

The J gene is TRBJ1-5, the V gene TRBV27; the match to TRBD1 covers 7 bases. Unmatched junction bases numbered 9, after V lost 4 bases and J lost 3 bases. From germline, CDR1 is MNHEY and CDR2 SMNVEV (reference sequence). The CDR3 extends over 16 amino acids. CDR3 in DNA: TGTGCCAGCAGTTGGAAAGACAGGGATGACAATCAGCCCCAGCATTTT. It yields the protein CASSWKDRDDNQPQHF.

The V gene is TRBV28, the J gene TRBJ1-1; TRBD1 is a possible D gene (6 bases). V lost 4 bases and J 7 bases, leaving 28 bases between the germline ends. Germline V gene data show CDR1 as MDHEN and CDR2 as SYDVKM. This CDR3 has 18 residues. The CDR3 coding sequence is TGTGCCAGCAGTTCCCCCCTTCGCACTTTACAGGGCCGACTTGAAGCTTTCTTT. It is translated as CASSSPLRTLQGRLEAFF.

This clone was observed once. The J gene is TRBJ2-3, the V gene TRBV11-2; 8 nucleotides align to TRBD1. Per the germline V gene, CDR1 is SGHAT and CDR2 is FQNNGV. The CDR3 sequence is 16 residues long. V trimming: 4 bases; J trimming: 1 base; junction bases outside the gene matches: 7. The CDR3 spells CASSSIPGQGTDTQYF. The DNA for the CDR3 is TGTGCCAGCAGCTCCATCCCGGGACAGGGCACAGATACGCAGTATTTT. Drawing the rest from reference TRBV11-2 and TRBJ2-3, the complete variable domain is EAGVAQSPRYKIIEKRQSVAFWCNPISGHATLYWYQQILGQGPKLLIQFQNNGVVDDSQLPKDRFSAERLKGVDSTLKIQPAKLEDSAVYLCASSSIPGQGTDTQYFGPGTRLTVL.

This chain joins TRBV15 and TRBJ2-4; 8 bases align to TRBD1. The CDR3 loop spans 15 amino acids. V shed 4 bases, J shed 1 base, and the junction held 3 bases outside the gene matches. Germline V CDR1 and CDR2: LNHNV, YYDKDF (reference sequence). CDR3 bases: TGTGCCACCAGCACAGGGGGCACGGCCAAAAACATTCAGTACTTC. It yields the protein CATSTGGTAKNIQYF.

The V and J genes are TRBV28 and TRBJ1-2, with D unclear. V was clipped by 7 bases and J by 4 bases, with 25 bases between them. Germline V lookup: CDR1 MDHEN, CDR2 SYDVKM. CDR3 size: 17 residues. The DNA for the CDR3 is TGTGCCAGCATCTCCAGCGGTCGGGGATACGATGTCTATGGCTACACCTTC. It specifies CASISSGRGYDVYGYTF.

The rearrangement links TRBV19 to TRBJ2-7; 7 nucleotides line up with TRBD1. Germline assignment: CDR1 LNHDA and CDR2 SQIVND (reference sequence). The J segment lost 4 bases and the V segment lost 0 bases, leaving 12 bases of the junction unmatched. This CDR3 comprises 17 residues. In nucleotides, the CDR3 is TGTGCCAGTAGTATAGACCCGACAGGGTATGAAGTTTACGAGCAGTACTTC. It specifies CASSIDPTGYEVYEQYF.

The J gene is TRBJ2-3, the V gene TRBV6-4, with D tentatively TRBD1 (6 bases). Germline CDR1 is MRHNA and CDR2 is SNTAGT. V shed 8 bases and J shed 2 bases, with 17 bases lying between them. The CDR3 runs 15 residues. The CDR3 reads CASQDRPYSTDTQYF. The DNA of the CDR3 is TGTGCCAGCCAAGACAGGCCGTATTCCACAGATACGCAGTATTTT.

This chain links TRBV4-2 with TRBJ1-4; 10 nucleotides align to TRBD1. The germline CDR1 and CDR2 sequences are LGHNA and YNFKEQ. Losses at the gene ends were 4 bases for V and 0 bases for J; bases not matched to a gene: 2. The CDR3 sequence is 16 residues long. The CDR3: CASSLGQGATNEKLFF. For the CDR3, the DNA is TGTGCCAGCAGCCTCGGACAGGGGGCAACTAATGAAAAACTGTTTTTT.